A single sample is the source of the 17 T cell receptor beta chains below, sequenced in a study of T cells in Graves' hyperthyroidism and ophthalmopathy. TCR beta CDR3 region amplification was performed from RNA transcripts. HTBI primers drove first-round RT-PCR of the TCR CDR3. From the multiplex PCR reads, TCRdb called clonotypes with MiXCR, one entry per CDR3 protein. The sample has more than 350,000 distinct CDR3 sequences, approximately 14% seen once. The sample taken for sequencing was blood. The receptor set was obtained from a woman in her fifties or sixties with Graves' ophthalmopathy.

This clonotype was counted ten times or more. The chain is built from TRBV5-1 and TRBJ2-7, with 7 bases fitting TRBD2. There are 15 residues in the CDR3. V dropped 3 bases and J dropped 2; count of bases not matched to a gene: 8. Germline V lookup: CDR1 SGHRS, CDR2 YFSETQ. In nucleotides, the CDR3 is TGCGCCAGCAGCTCCTATAGCGGGCGGGCCTACGAGCAGTACTTC. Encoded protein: CASSSYSGRAYEQYF.

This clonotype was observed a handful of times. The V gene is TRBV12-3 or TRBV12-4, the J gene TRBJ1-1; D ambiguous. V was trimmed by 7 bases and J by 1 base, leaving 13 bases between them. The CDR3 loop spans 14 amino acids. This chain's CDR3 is CASKRGAGNTEAFF. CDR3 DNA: TGTGCCAGCAAGAGAGGCGCAGGGAACACTGAAGCTTTCTTT.

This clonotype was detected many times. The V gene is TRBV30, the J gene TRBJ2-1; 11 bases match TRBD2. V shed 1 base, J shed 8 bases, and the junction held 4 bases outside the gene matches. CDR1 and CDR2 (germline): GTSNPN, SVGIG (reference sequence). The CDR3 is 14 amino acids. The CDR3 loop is CAWSGGLAGYEQFF. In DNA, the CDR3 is TGTGCCTGGAGTGGTGGACTAGCGGGCTATGAGCAGTTCTTC.

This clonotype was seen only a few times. The CDR3 region has the DNA TGTGCCAGCAGCCCCGGGGGAGACGCGTACATTCAGTACTTC. It translates to CASSPGGDAYIQYF. The chain uses TRBV7-8 and TRBJ2-4; weak D call: TRBD2 (6 bases). V lost 5 bases to trimming and J lost 8 bases, with 16 bases between them. The CDR3 covers 14 residues. Germline CDR1 SGHVS, CDR2 FQNEAQ.

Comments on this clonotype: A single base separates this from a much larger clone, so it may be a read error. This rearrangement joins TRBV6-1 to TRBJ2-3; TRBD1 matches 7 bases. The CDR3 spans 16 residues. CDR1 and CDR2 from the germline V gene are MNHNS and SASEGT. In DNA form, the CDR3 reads TGTGCCAGCAGTGAATTTGGGACAAGGTGGACAGGTACGCAGTATTTT. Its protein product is CASSEFGTRWTGTQYF.

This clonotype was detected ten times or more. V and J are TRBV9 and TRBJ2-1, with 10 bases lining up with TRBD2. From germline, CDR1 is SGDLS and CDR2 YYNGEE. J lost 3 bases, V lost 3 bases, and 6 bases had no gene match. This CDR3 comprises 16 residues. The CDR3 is CASSAGASGSYNEQFF. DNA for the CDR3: TGTGCCAGCAGCGCCGGTGCTAGCGGGAGCTACAATGAGCAGTTCTTC.

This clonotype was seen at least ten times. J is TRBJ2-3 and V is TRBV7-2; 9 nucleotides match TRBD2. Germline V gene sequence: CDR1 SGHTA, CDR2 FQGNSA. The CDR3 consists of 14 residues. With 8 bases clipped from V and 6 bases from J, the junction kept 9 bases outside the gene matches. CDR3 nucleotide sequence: TGTGCCAGCTCAGCGGGAGGCCCAGGCGATACGCAGTATTTT. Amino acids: CASSAGGPGDTQYF. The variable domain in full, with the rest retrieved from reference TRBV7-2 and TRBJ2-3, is GAGVSQSPSNKVTEKGKDVELRCDPISGHTALYWYRQSLGQGLEFLIYFQGNSAPDKSGLPSDRFSAERTGGSVSTLTIQRTQQEDSAVYLCASSAGGPGDTQYFGPGTRLTVL.

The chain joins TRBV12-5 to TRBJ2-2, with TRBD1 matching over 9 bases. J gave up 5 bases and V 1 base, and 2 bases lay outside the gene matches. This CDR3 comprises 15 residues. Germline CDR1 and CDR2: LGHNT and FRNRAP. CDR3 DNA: TGTGCTAGTGGTTTGGGGACAGGGGTTACCGGGGAGCTGTTTTTT. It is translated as CASGLGTGVTGELFF.

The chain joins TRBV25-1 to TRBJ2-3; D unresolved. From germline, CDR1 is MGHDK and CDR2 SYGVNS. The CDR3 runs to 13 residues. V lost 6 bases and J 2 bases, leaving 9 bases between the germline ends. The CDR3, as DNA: TGTGCCAGCAGCCGGGCCTTCACAGATACGCAGTATTTT. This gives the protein CASSRAFTDTQYF.

In DNA form, the CDR3 reads TGTGCCAGCAGTTACGGCAGGGGAGCGACAATTGAGCAGTTCTTC. It encodes CASSYGRGATIEQFF. The rearrangement joins TRBV6-2 or TRBV6-3 to TRBJ2-1; the D gene is possibly TRBD1 (6 bases). Germline CDR1 is MNHEY and CDR2 is SVGEGT. This CDR3 has 15 residues. V was shortened by 2 bases and J by 9 bases, with 17 bases between the two germline ends.

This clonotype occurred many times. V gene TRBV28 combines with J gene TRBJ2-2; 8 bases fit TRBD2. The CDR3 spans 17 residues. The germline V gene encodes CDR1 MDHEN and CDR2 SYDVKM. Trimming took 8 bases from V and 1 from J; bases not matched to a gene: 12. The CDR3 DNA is TGTGCCAGCTCCAATGCCGGGACTAGTGGGAACACCGGGGAGCTGTTTTTT. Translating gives CASSNAGTSGNTGELFF.

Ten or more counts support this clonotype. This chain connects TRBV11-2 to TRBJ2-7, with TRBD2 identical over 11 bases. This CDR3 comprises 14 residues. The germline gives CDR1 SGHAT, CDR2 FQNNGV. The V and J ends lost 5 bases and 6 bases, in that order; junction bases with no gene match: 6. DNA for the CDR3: TGTGCCAGCAGCCGTGGGACTAGCGGCAGCGAGCAGTACTTC. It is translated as CASSRGTSGSEQYF.

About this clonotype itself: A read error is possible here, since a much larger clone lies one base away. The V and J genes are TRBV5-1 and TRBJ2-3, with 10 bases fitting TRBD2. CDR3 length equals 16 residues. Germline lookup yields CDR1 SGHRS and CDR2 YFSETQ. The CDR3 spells CAGSSGTSVNTDTQYF. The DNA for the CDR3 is TGCGCCGGCAGCTCCGGGACTAGCGTCAACACAGATACGCAGTATTTT.

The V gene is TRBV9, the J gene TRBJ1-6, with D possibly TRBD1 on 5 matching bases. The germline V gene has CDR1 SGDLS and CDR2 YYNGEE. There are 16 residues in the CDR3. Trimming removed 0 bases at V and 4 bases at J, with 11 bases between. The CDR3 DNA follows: TGTGCCAGCAGCGTAGGGACAAACGGTTATAATTCACCCCTCCACTTT. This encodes CASSVGTNGYNSPLHF.

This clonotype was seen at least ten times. CDR3 protein: CASSADRMGANDEQFF. The CDR3 DNA reads as TGTGCCAGCAGTGCGGACAGGATGGGTGCAAACGATGAGCAGTTCTTC. The V and J genes are TRBV6-1 and TRBJ2-1; 7 bases are a match to TRBD1. The CDR3 length is 16 residues. V shed 4 bases and J 8 bases; nucleotides not matched to a gene: 14. In germline, CDR1 is MNHNS, CDR2 SASEGT.

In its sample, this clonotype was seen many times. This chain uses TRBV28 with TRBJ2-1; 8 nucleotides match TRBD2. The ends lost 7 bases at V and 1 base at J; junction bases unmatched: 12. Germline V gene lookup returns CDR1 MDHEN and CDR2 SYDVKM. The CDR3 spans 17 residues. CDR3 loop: CASTPGKRERSYNEQFF. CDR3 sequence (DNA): TGTGCCAGCACCCCCGGGAAGCGGGAGCGTTCCTACAATGAGCAGTTCTTC.

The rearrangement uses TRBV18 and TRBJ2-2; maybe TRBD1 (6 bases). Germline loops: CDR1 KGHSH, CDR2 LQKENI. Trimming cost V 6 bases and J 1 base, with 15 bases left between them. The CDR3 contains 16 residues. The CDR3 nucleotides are TGTGCCAGCTCGCCCCAGGGGCCAAAGAACACCGGGGAGCTGTTTTTT. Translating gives CASSPQGPKNTGELFF. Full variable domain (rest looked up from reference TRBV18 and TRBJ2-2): NAGVMQNPRHLVRRRGQEARLRCSPMKGHSHVYWYRQLPEEGLKFMVYLQKENIIDESGMPKERFSAEFPKEGPSILRIQQVVRGDSAAYFCASSPQGPKNTGELFFGEGSRLTVL.